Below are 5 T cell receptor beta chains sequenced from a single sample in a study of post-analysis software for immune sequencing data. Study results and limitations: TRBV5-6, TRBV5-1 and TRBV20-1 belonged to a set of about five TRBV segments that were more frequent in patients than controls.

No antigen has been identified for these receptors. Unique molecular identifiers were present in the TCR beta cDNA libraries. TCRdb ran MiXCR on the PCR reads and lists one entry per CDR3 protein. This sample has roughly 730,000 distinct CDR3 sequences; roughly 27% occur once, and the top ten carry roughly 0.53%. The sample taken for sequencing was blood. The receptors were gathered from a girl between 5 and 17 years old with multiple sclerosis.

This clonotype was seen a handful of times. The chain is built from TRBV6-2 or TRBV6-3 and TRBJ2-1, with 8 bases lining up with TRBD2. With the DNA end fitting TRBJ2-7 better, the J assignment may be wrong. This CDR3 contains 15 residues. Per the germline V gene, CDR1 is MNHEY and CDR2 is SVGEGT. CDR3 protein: CASNSPTWREAEQYF. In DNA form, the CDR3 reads TGTGCCAGCAACTCCCCTACTTGGCGGGAGGCCGAGCAGTACTTC.

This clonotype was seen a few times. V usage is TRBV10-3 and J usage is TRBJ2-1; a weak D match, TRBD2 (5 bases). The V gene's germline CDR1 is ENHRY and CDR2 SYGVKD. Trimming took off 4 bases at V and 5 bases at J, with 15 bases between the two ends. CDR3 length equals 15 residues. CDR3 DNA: TGTGCCATCAGTGTGAAGGCCGGACTTAACAATGAGCAGTTCTTC. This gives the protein CAISVKAGLNNEQFF.

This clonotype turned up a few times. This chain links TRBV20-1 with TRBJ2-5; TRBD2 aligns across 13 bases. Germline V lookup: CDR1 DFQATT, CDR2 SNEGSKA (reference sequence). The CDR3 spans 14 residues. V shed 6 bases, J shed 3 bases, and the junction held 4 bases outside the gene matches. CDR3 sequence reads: CSAQGLAGKETQYF. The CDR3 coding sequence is TGCAGTGCACAGGGACTAGCGGGGAAAGAGACCCAGTACTTC.

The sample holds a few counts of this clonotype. The CDR3 DNA sequence: TGCGCCAGCAGCCAAGTATTCCAGGGCAATCAGCCCCAGCATTTT. This codes for CASSQVFQGNQPQHF. The V and J genes are TRBV4-1 and TRBJ1-5; D is undetermined. Germline lookup yields CDR1 MGHRA and CDR2 YSYEKL. The CDR3 consists of 15 residues. V lost 1 base and J lost 2, with 9 bases in between.

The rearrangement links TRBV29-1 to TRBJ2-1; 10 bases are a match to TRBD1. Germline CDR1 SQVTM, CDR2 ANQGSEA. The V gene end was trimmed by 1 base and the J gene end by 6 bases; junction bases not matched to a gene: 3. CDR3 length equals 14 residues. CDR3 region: CSVEGGQGGNEQFF. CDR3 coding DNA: TGCAGCGTTGAAGGCGGACAGGGGGGCAATGAGCAGTTCTTC.